Shown below are 21 T cell receptor beta chains from a single sample sequenced in a study of T-cell reconstitution after alpha-beta-depleted transplantation in children. The library targeted TCRbeta and was prepared with unique molecular identifiers. TCRdb re-called the PCR reads through MiXCR, storing one row per CDR3 protein. The sample carries approximately 230,000 distinct CDR3 sequences, about 25% recorded once. Sequencing used PBMCs, obtained before TCRalphabeta/CD19-depleted stem cell transplant. The source is a girl aged 2 to 9 with Fanconi anemia, due to receive a stem cell transplant.

The CDR3 bases are TGCAGTGCTAGAGATCGGGCGGGAGGGATCAACTACAATGAGCAGTTCTTC. This translates into CSARDRAGGINYNEQFF. The chain carries TRBV20-1 and TRBJ2-1, with 9 bases lining up with TRBD2. This CDR3 is built from 17 residues. In germline, CDR1 is DFQATT, CDR2 SNEGSKA (reference sequence). With 0 bases clipped from V and 3 bases from J, the junction kept 9 bases outside the gene matches.

In its sample, this clonotype was seen a few times. The chain employs TRBV29-1 and TRBJ2-1, with D perhaps TRBD1 (6 bases). The CDR3 extends over 14 amino acids. Germline-derived CDR1 and CDR2 are SQVTM and ANQGSEA. Trimming left V 5 bases short and J 9 bases short, with 20 bases between. CDR3 sequence: CSVLTGSGISEQFF. CDR3 coding DNA: TGCAGCGTTTTGACAGGTTCAGGTATCAGTGAGCAGTTCTTC.

Concerning this clonotype itself: A much larger clone sits a single nucleotide away, making a read error possible. The chain has TRBV6-1 and TRBJ1-2, with a possible D match to TRBD1 (5 bases). Deletions cut 7 bases from V and 3 bases from J, with 18 bases between. There are 15 residues in the CDR3. Germline V gene sequence: CDR1 MNHNS, CDR2 SASEGT. In DNA form, the CDR3 reads TGTGCCAGCACCCGGGCCGAGCTGGGGGACTATGGCTACACCTTC. This encodes CASTRAELGDYGYTF.

At least ten counts were recorded for this clonotype. The chain uses TRBV29-1 and TRBJ1-3; no clear D. Trimming removed 4 bases at V and 1 base at J, with 5 bases between. The CDR3 extends over 12 amino acids. Looked up from germline, CDR1 is SQVTM and CDR2 is ANQGSEA. DNA of the CDR3: TGCAGCGTTGGGGGATCTGGAAACACCATATATTTT. The encoded protein is CSVGGSGNTIYF.

The chain joins TRBV7-3 to TRBJ1-6; TRBD1 is a possible D gene (5 bases). The CDR3 loop spans 14 amino acids. Germline lookup yields CDR1 SGHTA and CDR2 FQGTGA. The V end lost 2 bases, the J end lost 7 bases, and 9 bases lay between the germline ends. The CDR3 bases are TGTGCCAGCAGCTTAGACAGATGGAATTCACCCCTCCACTTT. Protein product: CASSLDRWNSPLHF.

This chain links TRBV29-1 with TRBJ1-2, with D uncertain. The CDR3 totals 13 residues. Looked up from germline, CDR1 is SQVTM and CDR2 is ANQGSEA. The V end lost 4 bases, the J end lost 2 bases, and 11 bases lay between the germline ends. DNA of the CDR3: TGCAGCGTTGGGGGAGATATAAACTATGGCTACACCTTC. It codes for CSVGGDINYGYTF.

In this sample, this clonotype turned up a few times. This chain connects TRBV20-1 to TRBJ1-2; TRBD1 matches 10 bases. The junction had 6 bases not matched to a gene; V was cut back by 1 base and J by 4 bases. The V gene's germline CDR1 is DFQATT and CDR2 SNEGSKA (reference sequence). This CDR3 is built from 15 residues. CDR3 DNA sequence: TGCAGTGCTAGAGTTCCGGGACAGGGGATCTATGGCTACACCTTC. This encodes CSARVPGQGIYGYTF.

The V and J genes are TRBV2 and TRBJ2-7; D gene unclear. V was cut by 8 bases and J by 1 base, with 6 bases left in between. The CDR3 extends over 11 amino acids. Germline V lookup: CDR1 SNHLY, CDR2 FYNNEI. The CDR3 sequence: CASEQSYEQYF. The CDR3, as DNA: TGTGCCAGCGAACAGTCCTACGAGCAGTACTTC.

This clonotype came up a few times. The V call is TRBV12-3 or TRBV12-4, the J call TRBJ2-7; D possibly corresponds to TRBD2 (6 bases). This CDR3 has 14 residues. The V and J ends lost 6 bases and 2 bases respectively, with 14 bases between them. In nucleotides, the CDR3 is TGTGCCAGCAGCCAGATTGGGACTGCCTACGAGCAGTACTTC. Protein sequence: CASSQIGTAYEQYF.

This chain links TRBV6-1 with TRBJ1-1; D remains unclear. This CDR3 has 13 amino acids. Trimming took 8 bases from V and 1 from J, leaving 11 bases between them. Per germline, CDR1 MNHNS and CDR2 SASEGT. The chain's CDR3 is CASQHKGNTEAFF. The CDR3 coding sequence is TGTGCCAGCCAGCATAAGGGGAACACTGAAGCTTTCTTT.

This clonotype was picked up many times. The genes are TRBV11-2 and TRBJ2-1; 8 nucleotides agree with TRBD2. Germline CDR1 is SGHAT and CDR2 is FQNNGV. The V gene end was trimmed by 2 bases and the J gene end by 4 bases; junction bases not matched to a gene: 4. The CDR3 totals 15 residues. The DNA for the CDR3 is TGTGCCAGCAGCTTACGGCGCGGGGGGTACAATGAGCAGTTCTTC. Its translation is CASSLRRGGYNEQFF.

This clonotype was counted only a few times. The chain has TRBV27 and TRBJ1-2; D might be TRBD1 (5 bases). Trimming took 2 bases from V and 2 from J, leaving 18 bases between them. CDR3 length equals 17 residues. Germline V gene lookup returns CDR1 MNHEY and CDR2 SMNVEV (reference sequence). The CDR3 loop reads CASSLSPTTGVNYGYTF. The CDR3 DNA sequence: TGTGCCAGCAGTTTAAGCCCTACGACGGGGGTGAACTATGGCTACACCTTC.

This clonotype was counted at least ten times. The V gene is TRBV7-6, the J gene TRBJ2-1; D is perhaps TRBD2 (5 bases). Germline V gives CDR1 SGHVS, CDR2 FNYEAQ. This CDR3 is 13 amino acids long. Between the trimmed V and J ends, which lost 3 bases and 5 bases, there was a span of 8 bases. The CDR3 region is CASSFEGDNEQFF. CDR3 DNA sequence: TGTGCCAGCAGCTTCGAGGGAGACAATGAGCAGTTCTTC.

This clonotype has only a few counts. The chain employs TRBV20-1 and TRBJ2-5; 8 bases fit TRBD2. The CDR3 totals 15 residues. V lost 3 bases to trimming and J lost 3 bases; unmatched junction nucleotides: 9. Germline CDR1 reads DFQATT; CDR2 reads SNEGSKA (reference sequence). This CDR3 is CSASLPGGGEETQYF. The DNA of the CDR3 is TGCAGTGCTAGCCTCCCGGGAGGGGGGGAAGAGACCCAGTACTTC.

This clonotype was found a few times. The chain recombines TRBV29-1 with TRBJ1-1; D ambiguous. The CDR3 has 12 amino acids. The V end lost 2 bases, the J end lost 3 bases, and 7 bases lay between the germline ends. Germline CDR1 and CDR2: SQVTM and ANQGSEA. CDR3 nucleotides: TGCAGCGTTGAAAGGACGTACACTGAAGCTTTCTTT. This gives the protein CSVERTYTEAFF.

This clonotype has a count of ten or more. The rearrangement links TRBV5-1 to TRBJ2-5; D remains ambiguous. V was shortened by 6 bases and J by 5 bases, with 14 bases between the two germline ends. Germline CDR1 reads SGHRS; CDR2 reads YFSETQ. The CDR3 is 13 residues long. Here the CDR3 reads CASNIGSWETQYF. The CDR3 coding sequence is TGCGCCAGCAATATAGGGTCATGGGAGACCCAGTACTTC.

In its sample, this clonotype was seen many times. V is TRBV4-1 and J is TRBJ1-6, with TRBD1 identical over 9 bases. The CDR3 extends over 21 amino acids. Germline assignment: CDR1 MGHRA and CDR2 YSYEKL. V was pared by 3 bases and J by 0 bases, with 15 bases of the junction left unmatched. The chain's CDR3 is CASSQTGTGSFESSYNSPLHF. The CDR3 region has the DNA TGCGCCAGCAGCCAGACCGGGACAGGGAGTTTTGAGAGCTCCTATAATTCACCCCTCCACTTT.

This chain links TRBV2 with TRBJ2-1; weak D call: TRBD1 (8 bases). The V gene's germline CDR1 is SNHLY and CDR2 FYNNEI. The CDR3 is made up of 18 amino acids. V lost 4 bases to trimming and J lost 4 bases, with 23 bases between them. For the CDR3, the DNA is TGTGCCAGCAGTGTCGGACAGGGCTGGGAGGGCTTTTACAATGAGCAGTTCTTC. Its protein product is CASSVGQGWEGFYNEQFF. Supplemented by reference TRBV2 and TRBJ2-1, the full variable domain reads EPEVTQTPSHQVTQMGQEVILRCVPISNHLYFYWYRQILGQKVEFLVSFYNNEISEKSEIFDDQFSVERPDGSNFTLKIRSTKLEDSAMYFCASSVGQGWEGFYNEQFFGPGTRLTVL.

Only a few counts were recorded for this clonotype. The chain has TRBV29-1 and TRBJ2-2; 11 nucleotides line up with TRBD2. The CDR3 has 18 residues. J lost 1 base, V lost 5 bases, and 12 bases had no gene match. Germline V gene data show CDR1 as SQVTM and CDR2 as ANQGSEA. This CDR3 is CSVHLTLAGALNTGELFF. CDR3 in DNA: TGCAGCGTTCACTTAACACTAGCGGGGGCCTTGAACACCGGGGAGCTGTTTTTT.

For the CDR3, the DNA is TGTGCCAGCAGCTTAGACACGGGGGTACAGTACCCCATGAACACTGAAGCTTTCTTT. Translated: CASSLDTGVQYPMNTEAFF. The chain couples TRBV11-2 to TRBJ1-1, with a possible D match to TRBD1 (5 bases). The CDR3 loop spans 19 amino acids. Germline CDR1 SGHAT, CDR2 FQNNGV. The ends were cut back, 0 bases at V and 0 bases at J, with 20 bases in the middle.

This clonotype was recorded at least ten times. This chain links TRBV20-1 with TRBJ2-3; D possibly corresponds to TRBD2 (6 bases). The CDR3 has 13 residues. CDR1 DFQATT and CDR2 SNEGSKA come from the germline V gene (reference sequence). Trimming pared 4 bases from V and 4 bases from J, leaving 12 bases between. The CDR3 is CSAIGGSADTQYF. CDR3 DNA: TGCAGTGCTATTGGGGGGTCAGCAGATACGCAGTATTTT.